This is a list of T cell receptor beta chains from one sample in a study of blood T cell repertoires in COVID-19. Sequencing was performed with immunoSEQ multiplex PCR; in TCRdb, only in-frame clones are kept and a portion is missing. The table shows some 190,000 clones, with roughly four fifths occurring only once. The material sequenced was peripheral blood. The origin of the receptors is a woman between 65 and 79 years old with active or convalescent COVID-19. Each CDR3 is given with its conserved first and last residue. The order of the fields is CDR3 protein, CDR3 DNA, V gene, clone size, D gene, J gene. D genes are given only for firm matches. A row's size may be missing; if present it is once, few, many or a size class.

CDR3: CASSILAGADTQYF
DNA: TGTGCCAGCAGCATACTAGCGGGAGCAGATACGCAGTATTTT
V: TRBV2
size: NA
D: TRBD2
J: TRBJ2-3

CDR3: CASSITRESEAFF
DNA: TGTGCCAGTAGTATCACGAGGGAATCTGAAGCTTTCTTT
V: TRBV19
size: NA
D: NA
J: TRBJ1-1

CDR3: CASSKTGGSNTEAFF
DNA: TGTGCCAGCAGTAAGACAGGGGGGAGCAACACTGAAGCTTTCTTT
V: TRBV6-6
size: NA
D: TRBD1
J: TRBJ1-1

CDR3: CSVDWGGEETQYF
DNA: TGCAGCGTCGACTGGGGGGGGGAAGAGACCCAGTACTTC
V: TRBV29-1
size: NA
D: TRBD2
J: TRBJ2-5

CDR3: CASSLGGSSYNEQFF
DNA: TGTGCCAGCAGCTTGGGAGGAAGCTCCTACAATGAGCAGTTCTTC
V: TRBV5-6
size: NA
D: NA
J: TRBJ2-1

CDR3: CASSYAQGGGYTF
DNA: TGTGCCAGCAGCTACGCTCAGGGGGGTGGCTACACCTTC
V: TRBV6-6
size: NA
D: TRBD1
J: TRBJ1-2

CDR3: CASRLPGPGGDTQYF
DNA: TGTGCCAGCAGACTCCCGGGACCGGGGGGAGATACGCAGTATTTT
V: TRBV6-6
size: NA
D: TRBD2
J: TRBJ2-3

CDR3: CASSPTSVYNEQFF
DNA: TGTGCCAGCAGCCCTACTAGCGTATACAATGAGCAGTTCTTC
V: TRBV3-1/TRBV3-2
size: NA
D: TRBD2
J: TRBJ2-1

CDR3: CASSPGGQGSEKLFF
DNA: TGCGCCAGCAGCCCAGGGGGGCAGGGGAGTGAAAAACTGTTTTTT
V: TRBV5-1
size: few
D: TRBD1
J: TRBJ1-4

CDR3: CASSLEGGLSTDTQYF
DNA: TGTGCCAGCAGCTTGGAAGGGGGCCTCAGCACAGATACGCAGTATTTT
V: TRBV5-4
size: NA
D: TRBD1
J: TRBJ2-3

CDR3: CASSPSSSNYGYTF
DNA: TGTGCCAGCAGCCCGTCCAGTTCTAACTATGGCTACACCTTC
V: TRBV2
size: NA
D: NA
J: TRBJ1-2

CDR3: CASSRLWTTQFF
DNA: TGTGCCAGCAGCAGACTTTGGACTACCCAGTTCTTC
V: TRBV21-1
size: NA
D: NA
J: TRBJ2-1

CDR3: CASSLASGSIYEQYF
DNA: TGTGCCAGCAGCTTAGCTAGCGGGAGTATCTACGAGCAGTACTTC
V: TRBV7-2
size: NA
D: TRBD2
J: TRBJ2-7

CDR3: CASSLDRGSGYTF
DNA: TGCGCCAGCAGCTTGGACAGGGGTAGTGGCTACACCTTC
V: TRBV5-1
size: many
D: TRBD1
J: TRBJ1-2

CDR3: CAWGSGNTIYF
DNA: TGTGCCTGGGGGAGTGGAAACACCATATATTTT
V: TRBV30
size: few
D: NA
J: TRBJ1-3

CDR3: CASSYGTGETQYF
DNA: TGTGCCAGCAGCTATGGGACTGGGGAGACCCAGTACTTC
V: TRBV7-2
size: NA
D: NA
J: TRBJ2-5

CDR3: CANSQEVPISGSGETQYF
DNA: TGTGCCAACAGCCAAGAGGTCCCGATTAGCGGGAGCGGGGAGACCCAGTACTTC
V: TRBV4-2
size: NA
D: TRBD2
J: TRBJ2-5

CDR3: CASSPQSEQFF
DNA: TGTGCCAGCTCACCACAGAGTGAGCAGTTCTTC
V: TRBV18
size: few
D: NA
J: TRBJ2-1

CDR3: CASRSKGAPNTEAFF
DNA: TGTGCCAGCAGGAGTAAGGGGGCTCCGAACACTGAAGCTTTCTTT
V: TRBV27
size: NA
D: TRBD1
J: TRBJ1-1

CDR3: CASGLEGGDEKLFF
DNA: TGCGCCAGCGGGCTGGAAGGAGGGGATGAAAAACTGTTTTTT
V: TRBV5-1
size: NA
D: NA
J: TRBJ1-4

CDR3: CASSPEGQGLYEQYF
DNA: TGTGCCAGCTCACCAGAGGGACAGGGCCTTTACGAGCAGTACTTC
V: TRBV18
size: NA
D: TRBD1
J: TRBJ2-7

CDR3: CASSPGGPREQYF
DNA: TGTGCCAGCAGCCCCGGGGGGCCTCGTGAGCAGTACTTC
V: TRBV3-1/TRBV3-2
size: NA
D: NA
J: TRBJ2-7

CDR3: CASIPGGPAYEQYF
DNA: TGTGCCAGCATCCCAGGGGGGCCAGCCTACGAGCAGTACTTC
V: TRBV28
size: NA
D: NA
J: TRBJ2-7

CDR3: CASSFGGRAREQFF
DNA: TGTGCCAGCAGCTTTGGCGGGAGGGCCCGTGAGCAGTTCTTC
V: TRBV7-9
size: NA
D: TRBD2
J: TRBJ2-1

CDR3: CASSSRGLAGEPQYF
DNA: TGTGCCAGCAGCTCAAGGGGACTAGCGGGAGAGCCGCAGTATTTT
V: TRBV7-3
size: NA
D: TRBD2
J: TRBJ2-3

CDR3: CASSFISHRSRDSGNTIYF
DNA: TGTGCCAGCAGCTTTATAAGCCACAGGTCTAGAGACTCTGGAAACACCATATATTTT
V: TRBV7-9
size: NA
D: NA
J: TRBJ1-3

CDR3: CASSLRRSGNTIYF
DNA: TGTGCCAGCAGCCTGAGGAGATCTGGAAACACCATATATTTT
V: TRBV7-2
size: NA
D: NA
J: TRBJ1-3

CDR3: CASSPGLAGDYDEQYF
DNA: TGTGCCAGCAGCCCGGGACTAGCGGGAGATTACGACGAGCAGTACTTC
V: TRBV4-2
size: NA
D: TRBD2
J: TRBJ2-7

CDR3: CASSLPVLARITGELFF
DNA: TGTGCCAGCAGCCTGCCCGTTCTAGCGCGTATCACCGGGGAGCTGTTTTTT
V: TRBV3-1/TRBV3-2
size: NA
D: NA
J: TRBJ2-2

CDR3: CAWGTYTEAFF
DNA: TGTGCCTGGGGGACTTACACTGAAGCTTTCTTT
V: TRBV30
size: NA
D: NA
J: TRBJ1-1

CDR3: CASSLFQGSYEQYF
DNA: TGCGCCAGCAGCTTGTTCCAGGGATCCTACGAGCAGTACTTC
V: TRBV5-1
size: NA
D: NA
J: TRBJ2-7

CDR3: CASSLGATQGGREKLFF
DNA: TGTGCCAGCAGCTTAGGGGCCACGCAGGGGGGTCGGGAAAAACTGTTTTTT
V: TRBV11-2
size: NA
D: TRBD1
J: TRBJ1-4

CDR3: CASSPRQGLSYEQYF
DNA: TGTGCCAGCAGCCCTAGACAGGGGTTGTCCTACGAGCAGTACTTC
V: TRBV7-2
size: NA
D: TRBD1
J: TRBJ2-7